The rows below give T cell receptor beta chains drawn from one sample of a study of T cells in Graves' hyperthyroidism and ophthalmopathy. MiXCR, applied by TCRdb to the multiplex PCR reads, yields one record per CDR3 protein. The sample shows 300,000 to 350,000 distinct CDR3 sequences, approximately 14% of them seen only once. The sample taken for sequencing was blood. The source of these receptors is a woman aged 25 to 39 with Graves' hyperthyroidism. Both conserved end residues are part of each CDR3. A D gene is named only where the DNA matches it firmly. Part of the rows lack a size; the others show once, few, many or a class for expanded clones.

j_call v_call clone_size d_call cdr3_aa cdr3_nt
TRBJ1-2 TRBV29-1 many NA CSVAPGPSSYTF TGCAGCGTTGCCCCCGGGCCTTCGAGCTACACCTTC
TRBJ2-3 TRBV7-2 NA TRBD2 CASSLGLAGVRDTQYF TGTGCCAGCAGCTTGGGACTAGCGGGAGTCCGTGATACGCAGTATTTT
TRBJ1-1 TRBV7-9 many TRBD1 CASSLVGQSEAFF TGTGCCAGCAGCTTGGTGGGACAGTCTGAAGCTTTCTTT
TRBJ2-7 TRBV5-4 few NA CASSTGPQGSYEQYF TGTGCCAGCAGCACCGGACCGCAAGGGTCCTACGAGCAGTACTTC
TRBJ1-2 TRBV12-3/TRBV12-4 many TRBD1 CASGRGPENGYTF TGTGCCAGCGGCAGGGGGCCGGAGAATGGCTACACCTTC
TRBJ2-7 TRBV12-3/TRBV12-4 many TRBD2 CASTSGPGRYEQYF TGTGCCAGCACTAGCGGGCCTGGTCGTTACGAGCAGTACTTC
TRBJ2-7 TRBV11-2 many NA CASSLPTSGSHEQYF TGTGCCAGCAGCTTACCGACTAGTGGATCTCACGAGCAGTACTTC
TRBJ2-1 TRBV28 many TRBD2 CASSPTGGPWSYNEQFF TGTGCCAGCAGTCCGACGGGAGGGCCTTGGTCCTACAATGAGCAGTTCTTC
TRBJ2-2 TRBV2 few TRBD1 CASSGGKSTGELFF TGTGCCAGCTCAGGGGGCAAGAGCACCGGGGAGCTGTTTTTT
TRBJ1-6 TRBV6-1 few NA CASGGTYGDSPLHF TGTGCCAGCGGGGGGACTTACGGGGATTCACCCCTCCACTTT
TRBJ1-1 TRBV2 many NA CAGREGGTRLAAFF TGTGCCGGCCGGGAAGGGGGTACAAGGCTCGCAGCTTTCTTT
TRBJ2-7 TRBV2 many NA CASKTGPVLGEQYF TGTGCCAGCAAGACCGGACCGGTGCTAGGTGAGCAGTACTTC
TRBJ1-3 TRBV6-6 many NA CASSYHLALDTIYF TGTGCCAGCAGTTACCACTTAGCTCTGGACACCATATATTTT
TRBJ2-7 TRBV28 many NA CASSIALGGPYEQYF TGTGCCAGCAGTATAGCCCTTGGGGGCCCCTACGAGCAGTACTTC
TRBJ2-1 TRBV5-1 few TRBD2 CASGTSEYNEQFF TGCGCCAGCGGGACTAGCGAGTACAATGAGCAGTTCTTC
TRBJ2-2 TRBV28 many NA CASSPTAGRGNTGELFF TGTGCCAGCAGCCCTACGGCGGGCAGGGGAAACACCGGGGAGCTGTTTTTT
TRBJ1-2 TRBV5-4 few TRBD1 CASSARQGGNYGYTF TGTGCCAGCAGCGCTAGACAGGGGGGAAACTATGGCTACACCTTC
TRBJ2-1 TRBV27 many NA CASSLSWGSNEQFF TGTGCCAGCAGTTTATCGTGGGGGTCCAATGAGCAGTTCTTC
TRBJ1-1 TRBV29-1 many NA CSVEDADHNTEAFF TGCAGCGTTGAAGACGCAGACCATAACACTGAAGCTTTCTTT
TRBJ2-1 TRBV28 many NA CASSWQYNEQFF TGTGCCAGCAGTTGGCAGTACAATGAGCAGTTCTTC
TRBJ1-1 TRBV20-1 many NA CSARGNTEAFF TGCAGTGCTAGAGGGAACACTGAAGCTTTCTTT
TRBJ2-7 TRBV5-1 few TRBD1 CASSVRTGTKSSYEQYF TGCGCCAGCAGCGTAAGGACAGGCACCAAAAGCTCCTACGAGCAGTACTTC
TRBJ2-1 TRBV6-2/TRBV6-3 many NA CASSPAQGHEQFF TGTGCCAGCAGCCCGGCGCAGGGCCATGAGCAGTTCTTC
TRBJ2-1 TRBV7-2 many NA CASSFHRGGTRSYNEQFF TGTGCCAGCAGCTTTCATCGGGGCGGGACCCGCTCCTACAATGAGCAGTTCTTC
TRBJ2-2 TRBV5-1 NA NA CASSLLRNTGELFF TGTGCCAGCAGCTTGTTGCGGAACACCGGGGAGCTGTTTTTT
TRBJ2-5 TRBV3-1 NA TRBD1 CASSQGMDRGTETQYF TGTGCCAGCAGCCAAGGAATGGACAGGGGTACAGAGACCCAGTACTTC
TRBJ1-1 TRBV11-2 many NA CASSPSPLMNTEAFF TGTGCCAGCAGCCCTTCCCCTCTCATGAACACTGAAGCTTTCTTT
TRBJ1-5 TRBV27 many NA CASSPTRQEGNQPQHF TGTGCCAGCAGCCCCACCCGACAGGAGGGAAATCAGCCCCAGCATTTT
TRBJ1-4 TRBV9 NA NA CASSVGGVATNEKLFF TGTGCCAGCAGCGTGGGGGGAGTGGCAACTAATGAAAAACTGTTTTTT
TRBJ2-2 TRBV20-1 NA NA CSASLTGPHTGELFF TGCAGTGCTAGTCTAACAGGGCCGCACACCGGGGAGCTGTTTTTT
TRBJ1-3 TRBV7-2 NA NA CASSPSSQNTIYF TGTGCCAGCAGCCCTAGTTCCCAAAACACCATATATTTT
TRBJ2-7 TRBV30 NA TRBD1 CASTTAGTGNYEQYF TGTGCCAGCACCACAGCCGGGACAGGAAACTACGAGCAGTACTTC
TRBJ2-7 TRBV11-3 many NA CASSWGGTDYEQYF TGTGCCAGCAGTTGGGGCGGGACGGACTACGAGCAGTACTTC
TRBJ1-1 TRBV29-1 NA NA CSVNRDTEAFF TGCAGCGTAAACAGGGACACTGAAGCTTTCTTT
TRBJ1-1 TRBV5-1 few NA CASRLQENTEAFF TGCGCCAGCAGATTACAGGAGAACACTGAAGCTTTCTTT
TRBJ2-2 TRBV19 NA NA CASSSQGLGTGELFF TGTGCCAGTAGTTCACAGGGTTTGGGCACCGGGGAGCTGTTTTTT
TRBJ2-2 TRBV6-1 many NA CASKVARGTGELFF TGTGCCAGCAAGGTGGCGAGGGGCACCGGGGAGCTGTTTTTT
TRBJ2-7 TRBV19 NA TRBD2 CATAGLAGAYEQYF TGTGCCACCGCGGGACTAGCGGGGGCCTACGAGCAGTACTTC
TRBJ2-2 TRBV6-1 few TRBD2 CASTQIRGLAGLFDTGELFF TGTGCCAGCACTCAAATTAGGGGACTAGCGGGCCTTTTCGACACCGGGGAGCTGTTTTTT
TRBJ1-6 TRBV27 many TRBD1 CASSSGTVYNSPLHF TGTGCCAGCAGTTCAGGGACAGTCTATAATTCACCCCTCCACTTT
TRBJ2-1 TRBV19 NA TRBD2 CASSIDPLTSGRQFF TGTGCCAGTAGTATAGACCCTTTGACTAGCGGGAGGCAGTTCTTC
TRBJ1-2 TRBV12-3/TRBV12-4 many NA CASSPEANYGYTF TGTGCCAGCAGTCCCGAGGCTAACTATGGCTACACCTTC